A single count supports the clone carrying this T cell receptor (beta chain). These data originate in a study of radiotherapy plus CTLA-4 blockade in lung cancer. Study information: Objective response was observed in more than 15% of patients, and disease control in 30% to 40%.

Looked up from germline, CDR1 is MGHRA and CDR2 is YSYEKL. J lost 0 bases, V lost 1 base, and 11 bases had no gene match. CDR3 length equals 19 residues. TCRdb's copy holds only in-frame clones and misses some; the assay was immunoSEQ multiplex PCR. This sample yields roughly 77,000 clones, of which roughly 70% are seen a single time; roughly a tenth belongs to the top ten. The sequencing used peripheral blood, collected from a patient treated with radiotherapy plus ipilimumab. The sequence was obtained from a human donor with non-small cell lung cancer whose response to radiotherapy plus ipilimumab could not be evaluated. The chain employs TRBV4-1 and TRBJ1-4; 7 bases map to TRBD1. CDR3 nucleotides: TGCGCCAGCAGCCAAGTAGAGAGGGGGCGGGGGGCAACTAATGAAAAACTGTTTTTT. This gives the protein CASSQVERGRGATNEKLFF.